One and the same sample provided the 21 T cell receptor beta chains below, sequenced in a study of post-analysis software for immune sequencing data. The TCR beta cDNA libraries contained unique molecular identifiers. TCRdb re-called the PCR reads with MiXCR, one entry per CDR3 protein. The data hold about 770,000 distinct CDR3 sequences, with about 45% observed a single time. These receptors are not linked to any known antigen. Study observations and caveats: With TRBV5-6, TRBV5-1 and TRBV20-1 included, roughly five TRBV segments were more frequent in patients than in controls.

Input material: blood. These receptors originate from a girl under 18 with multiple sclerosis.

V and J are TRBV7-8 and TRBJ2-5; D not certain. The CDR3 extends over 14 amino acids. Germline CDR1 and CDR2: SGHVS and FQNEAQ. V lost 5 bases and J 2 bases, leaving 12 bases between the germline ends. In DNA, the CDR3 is TGTGCCAGCAGCGATCGACCGGAGCAAGAGACCCAGTACTTC. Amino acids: CASSDRPEQETQYF. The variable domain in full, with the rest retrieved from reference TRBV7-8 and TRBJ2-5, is GAGVSQSPRYKVAKRGQDVALRCDPISGHVSLFWYQQALGQGPEFLTYFQNEAQLDKSGLPSDRFFAERPEGSVSTLKIQRTQQEDSAVYLCASSDRPEQETQYFGPGTRLLVL.

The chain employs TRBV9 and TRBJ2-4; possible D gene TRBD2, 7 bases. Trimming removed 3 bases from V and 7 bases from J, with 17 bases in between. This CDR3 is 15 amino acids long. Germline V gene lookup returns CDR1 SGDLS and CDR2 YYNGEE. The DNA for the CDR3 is TGTGCCAGCAGCGCAGGAGGGGGAGCGGGGAACATTCAGTACTTC. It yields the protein CASSAGGGAGNIQYF.

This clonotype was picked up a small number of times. The CDR3 spells CSVPAGGLASEQYF. The DNA of the CDR3 is TGCAGCGTTCCGGCCGGGGGGCTGGCGAGCGAGCAGTACTTC. The V and J genes are TRBV29-1 and TRBJ2-7; TRBD2 is a possible D gene (7 bases). The CDR3 runs 14 residues. CDR1 SQVTM and CDR2 ANQGSEA come from the germline V gene. The V end lost 5 bases, the J end lost 6 bases, and 20 bases lay between the germline ends.

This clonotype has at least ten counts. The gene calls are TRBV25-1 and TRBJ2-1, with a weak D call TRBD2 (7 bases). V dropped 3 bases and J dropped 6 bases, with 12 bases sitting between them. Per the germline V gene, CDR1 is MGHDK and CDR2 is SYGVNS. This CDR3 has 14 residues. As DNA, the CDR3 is TGTGCCAGCAGTGAGCAGGGGAGGGTCAATGAGCAGTTCTTC. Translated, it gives CASSEQGRVNEQFF.

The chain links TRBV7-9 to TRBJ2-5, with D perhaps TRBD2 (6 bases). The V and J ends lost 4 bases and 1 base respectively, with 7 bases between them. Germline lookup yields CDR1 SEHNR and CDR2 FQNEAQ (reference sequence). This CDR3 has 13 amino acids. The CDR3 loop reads CASSSLAQETQYF. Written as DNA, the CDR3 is TGTGCCAGCAGCTCACTAGCCCAAGAGACCCAGTACTTC. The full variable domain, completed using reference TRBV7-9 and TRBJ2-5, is DTGVSQNPRHKITKRGQNVTFRCDPISEHNRLYWYRQTLGQGPEFLTYFQNEAQLEKSRLLSDRFSAERPKGSFSTLEIQRTEQGDSAMYLCASSSLAQETQYFGPGTRLLVL.

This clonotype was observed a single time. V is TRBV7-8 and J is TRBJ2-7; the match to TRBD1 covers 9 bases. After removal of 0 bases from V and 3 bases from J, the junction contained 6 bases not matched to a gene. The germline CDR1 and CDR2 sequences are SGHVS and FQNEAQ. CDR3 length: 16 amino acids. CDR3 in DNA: TGTGCCAGCAGCTTAGCCTCCGGGACAGGGATCTACGAGCAGTACTTC. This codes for CASSLASGTGIYEQYF.

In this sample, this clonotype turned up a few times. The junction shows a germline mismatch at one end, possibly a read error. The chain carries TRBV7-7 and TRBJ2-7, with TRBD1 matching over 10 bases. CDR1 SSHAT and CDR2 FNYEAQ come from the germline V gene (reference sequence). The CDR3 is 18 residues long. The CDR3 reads CASSYRDRGLTSSYEQYF. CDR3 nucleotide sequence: TGTGCTAGCAGCTACCGGGACAGGGGCCTCACATCCTCCTACGAGCAGTACTTC.

CDR3 sequence (DNA): TGTGCCAGCAGCTCTGGGGACCGCTTCCTTACCGGGGAGCTGTTTTTT. Translated, it gives CASSSGDRFLTGELFF. This chain uses TRBV7-9 with TRBJ2-2; D tentatively reads TRBD1 or TRBD2 (5 bases each). The V end lost 4 bases, the J end lost 5 bases, and 17 bases lay between the germline ends. Germline lookup yields CDR1 SEHNR and CDR2 FQNEAQ (reference sequence). The CDR3 contains 16 residues.

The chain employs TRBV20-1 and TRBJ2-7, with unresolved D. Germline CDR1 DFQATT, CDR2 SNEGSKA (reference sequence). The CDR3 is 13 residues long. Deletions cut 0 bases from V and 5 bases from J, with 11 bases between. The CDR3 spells CSARDPLNHEQYF. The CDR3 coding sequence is TGCAGTGCTAGAGACCCTTTGAACCACGAGCAGTACTTC.

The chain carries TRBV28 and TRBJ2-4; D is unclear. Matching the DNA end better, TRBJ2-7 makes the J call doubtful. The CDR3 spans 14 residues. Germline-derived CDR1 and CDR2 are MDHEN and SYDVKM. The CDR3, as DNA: TGTGCCAGCAGTTTACTCGGGTCTACGAACGAGCAGTACTTC. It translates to CASSLLGSTNEQYF.

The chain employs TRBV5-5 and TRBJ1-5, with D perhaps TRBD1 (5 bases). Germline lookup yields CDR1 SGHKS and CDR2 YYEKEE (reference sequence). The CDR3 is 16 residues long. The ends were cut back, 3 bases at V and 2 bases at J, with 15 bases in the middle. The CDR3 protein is CASSSWGISGNQPQHF. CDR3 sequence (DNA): TGTGCCAGCAGCTCATGGGGGATTTCGGGCAATCAGCCCCAGCATTTT. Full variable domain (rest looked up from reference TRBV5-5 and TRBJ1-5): DAGVTQSPTHLIKTRGQQVTLRCSPISGHKSVSWYQQVLGQGPQFIFQYYEKEERGRGNFPDRFSARQFPNYSSELNVNALLLGDSALYLCASSSWGISGNQPQHFGDGTRLSIL.

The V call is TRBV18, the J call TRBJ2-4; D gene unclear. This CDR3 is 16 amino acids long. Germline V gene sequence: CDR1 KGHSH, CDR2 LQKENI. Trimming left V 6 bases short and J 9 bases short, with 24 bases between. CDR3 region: CASSPYRVLQKGIQYF. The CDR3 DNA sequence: TGTGCCAGCTCTCCCTATCGAGTCCTCCAAAAAGGCATTCAGTACTTC.

The CDR3 region has the DNA TGTGCCAGCAGTCGCAAACGCACAGATACGCAGTATTTT. Translating gives CASSRKRTDTQYF. The rearrangement joins TRBV12-3 or TRBV12-4 to TRBJ2-3, with D uncertain. The CDR3 extends over 13 amino acids. The V and J ends lost 5 bases and 1 base respectively, with 7 bases between them.

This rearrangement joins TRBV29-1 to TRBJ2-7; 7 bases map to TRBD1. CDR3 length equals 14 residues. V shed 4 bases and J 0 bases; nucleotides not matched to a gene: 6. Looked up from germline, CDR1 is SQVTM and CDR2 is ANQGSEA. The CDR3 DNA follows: TGCAGCGTTGCATGGTCAGGGGGCTCCTACGAGCAGTACTTC. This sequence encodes CSVAWSGGSYEQYF.

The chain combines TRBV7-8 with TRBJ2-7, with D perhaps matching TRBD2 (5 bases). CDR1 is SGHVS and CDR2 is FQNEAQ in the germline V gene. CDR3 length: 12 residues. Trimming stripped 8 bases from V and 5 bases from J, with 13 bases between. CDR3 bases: TGTGCCAGCGGATCGGGGTCCAACGAGCAGTACTTC. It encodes CASGSGSNEQYF.

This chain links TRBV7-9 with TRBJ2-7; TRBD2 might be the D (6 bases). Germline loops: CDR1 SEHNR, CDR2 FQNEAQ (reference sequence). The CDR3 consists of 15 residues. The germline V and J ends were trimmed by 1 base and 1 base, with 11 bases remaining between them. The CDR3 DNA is TGTGCCAGCAGCTTAGTAGAGGGGAGGTCCTACGAGCAGTACTTC. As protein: CASSLVEGRSYEQYF.

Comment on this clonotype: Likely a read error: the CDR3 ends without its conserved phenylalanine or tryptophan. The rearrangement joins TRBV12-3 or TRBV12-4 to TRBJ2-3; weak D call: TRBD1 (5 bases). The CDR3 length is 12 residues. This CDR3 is CASRIGADAQYS. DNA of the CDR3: TGTGCCAGCAGAATAGGGGCAGATGCGCAGTATTCT.

The CDR3: CASSSEGGTQYF. The CDR3 DNA follows: TGTGCCAGCAGTTCCGAGGGCGGTACGCAGTATTTT. The genes are TRBV27 and TRBJ2-3; D possibly corresponds to TRBD2 (5 bases). The CDR3 sequence is 12 residues long. Trimming took off 4 bases at V and 8 bases at J, with 10 bases between the two ends. Germline values: CDR1 MNHEY, CDR2 SMNVEV (reference sequence).

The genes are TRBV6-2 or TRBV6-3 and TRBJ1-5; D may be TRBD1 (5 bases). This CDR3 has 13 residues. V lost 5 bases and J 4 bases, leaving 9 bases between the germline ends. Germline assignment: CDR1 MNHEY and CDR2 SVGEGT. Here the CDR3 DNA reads TGTGCCAGCAGTCGGGACGGGAATCAGCCCCAGCATTTT. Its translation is CASSRDGNQPQHF.

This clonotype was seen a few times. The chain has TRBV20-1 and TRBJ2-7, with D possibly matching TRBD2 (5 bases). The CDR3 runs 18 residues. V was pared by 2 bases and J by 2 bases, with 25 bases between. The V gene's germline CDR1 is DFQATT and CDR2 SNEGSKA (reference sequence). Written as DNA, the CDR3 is TGCAGTGCTAGAAAAACCCCGGAGGCGCCGAGGTGGGCCTACGAGCAGTACTTC. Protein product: CSARKTPEAPRWAYEQYF.

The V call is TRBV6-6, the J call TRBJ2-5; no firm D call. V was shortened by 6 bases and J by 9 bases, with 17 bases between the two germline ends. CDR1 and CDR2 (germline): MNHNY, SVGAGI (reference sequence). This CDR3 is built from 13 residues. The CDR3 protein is CASRDRRSGAQYF. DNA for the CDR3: TGTGCCAGCAGGGACCGAAGAAGTGGGGCCCAGTACTTC.